The present TCR beta chain was sequenced within a study of blood T cell repertoires in COVID-19 (TCRdb year 2020). About the study as a whole: Samples covering the acute and convalescent phases of COVID-19 were provided by collaborators in the United States, Italy and Spain. The prospective study material was composed of cDNA or gDNA derived from T cells, B-cell-depleted T cells, or PBMCs. Samples were obtained from the ongoing ImmuneRACE study (first 160 participants) and from over 1,000 subjects provided by 6 global collaborators. Subjects who had been exposed to COVID-19, were actively infected with it, or had recovered from it provided the deeply sampled blood TCRbeta repertoires that made up the dataset. The repertoires were released in a freely available public database intended as a resource for research on the immune response to SARS-CoV-2. Where available, HLA class I and class II types were taken from metadata supplied by the sample provider and were not determined by assay-based typing. The sample metadata nearly always contained a de-identified subject ID, COVID-19 status, age in years and sex. Overall study results and their limits: The amount of clinical and demographic metadata varied by source and participant and was provided uncurated.

There are 17 amino acids in the CDR3, from cysteine to phenylalanine inclusive. Solely the CDR3 DNA is kept, with 51 bases framed from the first base. V drops 0 bases and J drops 2 bases, leaving 15 bases in between. The germline V gene encodes CDR1 MGHRA and CDR2 YSYEKL. The table lists this clone with a count of one. What antigen it recognizes has not been identified. No per-base quality is available; no much larger clone lies one base away. The immunoSEQ Assay, a bias-controlled multiplex PCR, was used to amplify TCRbeta CDR3 regions from genomic DNA. The study's own analysis went as follows. Nucleated cell counts per sample were estimated from amplification of reference gene primers within the assay. Sequence reads were collapsed and filtered to measure the absolute abundance of every unique TCRbeta CDR3 rearrangement. For each sample, productive Simpson clonality was calculated by taking the square root of Simpson's diversity index across productive rearrangements. The clones in this table, taken by TCRdb from immuneACCESS, are in-frame only. Not every clone is retained; where verified, under half of the shortfall comes from an unresolved V gene, and the cause of the rest is unknown. Clonal size and the V and J genes are those of that table, whereas D and trimming came from the DNA. This sample comprises about 380,000 clones, about 85% of them detected only once. The ten largest account for roughly 3.4% of the sample.

Collaborating institutions collected whole blood in K2EDTA tubes following their own protocols. For TCRbeta analysis, collaborators shipped samples in one of three forms: frozen whole blood, isolated PBMCs, or DNA extracted from either of those sample types. The receptor was derived from a woman aged 18-29 years with acute or convalescent COVID-19. The sequencing sample was made of peripheral blood. The chain employs TRBV4-1 and TRBJ2-3, and the D gene may be TRBD2, 6 bases matching. The DNA reads as follows: TGCGCCAGCAGCCAAGATCCGGGACGGGGGATCACAGATACGCAGTATTTT. The resulting protein is CASSQDPGRGITDTQYF.